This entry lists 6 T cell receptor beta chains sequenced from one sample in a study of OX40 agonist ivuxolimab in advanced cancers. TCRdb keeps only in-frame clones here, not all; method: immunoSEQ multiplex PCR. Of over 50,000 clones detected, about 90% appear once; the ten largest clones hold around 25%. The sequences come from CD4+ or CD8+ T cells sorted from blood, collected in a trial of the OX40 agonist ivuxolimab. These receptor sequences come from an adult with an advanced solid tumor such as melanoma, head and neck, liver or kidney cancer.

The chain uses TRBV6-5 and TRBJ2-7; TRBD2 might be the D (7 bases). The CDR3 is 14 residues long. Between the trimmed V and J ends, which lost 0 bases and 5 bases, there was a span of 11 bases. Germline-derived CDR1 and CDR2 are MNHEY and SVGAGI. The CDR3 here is CASSYSGGRDEQYV. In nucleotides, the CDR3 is TGTGCCAGCAGTTACTCCGGGGGGCGGGACGAGCAGTACGTC.

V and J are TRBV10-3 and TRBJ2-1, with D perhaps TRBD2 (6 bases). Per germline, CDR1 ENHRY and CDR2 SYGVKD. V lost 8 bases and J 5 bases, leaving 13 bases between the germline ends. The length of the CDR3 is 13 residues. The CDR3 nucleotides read TGTGCCATCTATGAGACTAGTAACAATGAGCAGTTCTTC. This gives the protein CAIYETSNNEQFF.

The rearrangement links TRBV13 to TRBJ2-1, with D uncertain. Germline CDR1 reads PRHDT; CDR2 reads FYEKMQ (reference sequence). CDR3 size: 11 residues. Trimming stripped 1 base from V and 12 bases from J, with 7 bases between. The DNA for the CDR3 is TGTGCCAGCAGCTTAGATGTTCTGCAGTTCTTC. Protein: CASSLDVLQFF.

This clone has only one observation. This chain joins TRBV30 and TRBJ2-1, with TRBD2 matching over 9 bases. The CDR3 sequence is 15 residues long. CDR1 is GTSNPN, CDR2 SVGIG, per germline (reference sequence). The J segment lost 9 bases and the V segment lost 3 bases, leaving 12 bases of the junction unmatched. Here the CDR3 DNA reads TGTGCCTGGAGCACGGTAGCGGGAGTAGAGGTTGAGCAGTTCTTC. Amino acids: CAWSTVAGVEVEQFF.

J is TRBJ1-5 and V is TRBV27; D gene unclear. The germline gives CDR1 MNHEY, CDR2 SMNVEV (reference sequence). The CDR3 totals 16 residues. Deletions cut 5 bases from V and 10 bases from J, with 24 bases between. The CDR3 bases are TGTGCCAGCAGTCCCTTGAAGGGAAGAAGAGGTTCCCCCCAGCATTTT. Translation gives CASSPLKGRRGSPQHF.

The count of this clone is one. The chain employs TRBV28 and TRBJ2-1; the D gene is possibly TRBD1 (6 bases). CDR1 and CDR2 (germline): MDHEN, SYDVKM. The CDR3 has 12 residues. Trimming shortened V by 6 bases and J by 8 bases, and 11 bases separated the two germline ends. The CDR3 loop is CASRTQGDEQFF. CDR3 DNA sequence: TGTGCCAGCAGGACACAGGGAGATGAGCAGTTCTTC.